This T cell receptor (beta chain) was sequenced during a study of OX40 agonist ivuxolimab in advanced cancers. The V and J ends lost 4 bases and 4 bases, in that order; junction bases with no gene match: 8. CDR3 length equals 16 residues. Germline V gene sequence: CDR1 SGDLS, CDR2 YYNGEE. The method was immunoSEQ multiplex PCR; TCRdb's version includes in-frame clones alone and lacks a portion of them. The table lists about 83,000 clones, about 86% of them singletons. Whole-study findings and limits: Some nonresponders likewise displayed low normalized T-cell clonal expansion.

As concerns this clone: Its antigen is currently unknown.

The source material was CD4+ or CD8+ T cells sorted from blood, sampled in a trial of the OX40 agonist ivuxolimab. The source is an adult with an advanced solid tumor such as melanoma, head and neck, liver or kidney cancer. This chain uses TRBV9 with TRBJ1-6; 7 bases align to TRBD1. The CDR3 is CASSTGENNYNSPLHF. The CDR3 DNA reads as TGTGCCAGCAGCACAGGGGAAAACAATTATAATTCACCCCTCCACTTT.